This entry lists 15 T cell receptor beta chains sequenced from one sample in a study of control samples from healthy donors and cancer patients (dated by TCRdb to 2018 to 2021). The library was made by the immunoSEQ multiplex PCR assay. Here the immuneACCESS table is served through TCRdb, limited to in-frame sequences with V and J called. Missing clones are a known gap in these copies; in checked studies unresolved V genes cover under half, and the rest lacks a known reason. The sample table holds 260,000 or so clones, of which roughly 82% were seen once. The biggest ten clones account for approximately 12% of the sample. The sequenced sample was PBMCs. These receptors were obtained from a woman aged 60-75 years with lung cancer.

The J gene is TRBJ1-1, the V gene TRBV19, with no clear D. V dropped 7 bases and J dropped 5 bases, with 23 bases sitting between them. The CDR3 has 16 amino acids. From germline, CDR1 is LNHDA and CDR2 SQIVND (reference sequence). CDR3 sequence: CASTNGGRMAKTEAFF. CDR3 bases: TGTGCCAGTACCAACGGAGGTAGAATGGCGAAAACTGAAGCTTTCTTT.

V is TRBV5-6 and J is TRBJ2-7; D might be TRBD2 (6 bases). The CDR3 has 16 amino acids. The germline V gene has CDR1 SGHDT and CDR2 YYEEEE. V was clipped by 3 bases and J by 0 bases, with 16 bases between them. The CDR3 nucleotides read TGTGCCAGCAGCTCCAGGCGGCGGGGAAGCTCCTACGAGCAGTACTTC. This translates into CASSSRRRGSSYEQYF.

The rearrangement links TRBV6-1 to TRBJ1-5, with D maybe TRBD1 (6 bases). The CDR3 consists of 17 residues. Trimming removed 3 bases from V and 2 bases from J, with 17 bases in between. Germline loops: CDR1 MNHNS, CDR2 SASEGT. The CDR3 spells CASSDATRGVGNQPQHF. The CDR3 nucleotides read TGTGCCAGCAGTGACGCCACCAGGGGCGTTGGCAATCAGCCCCAGCATTTT.

J is TRBJ1-2 and V is TRBV7-3; TRBD1 might be the D (5 bases). The germline V gene encodes CDR1 SGHTA and CDR2 FQGTGA. Trimming took 2 bases from V and 8 from J, leaving 12 bases between them. The CDR3 has 13 residues. The chain's CDR3 is CASSLGGYGGYTF. CDR3 bases: TGTGCCAGCAGCTTAGGGGGGTATGGCGGCTACACCTTC.

The chain has TRBV6-5 and TRBJ1-6; 7 bases fit TRBD1. After removal of 8 bases from V and 7 bases from J, the junction contained 5 bases not matched to a gene. CDR1 and CDR2 from the germline V gene are MNHEY and SVGAGI. There are 13 residues in the CDR3. The CDR3 is CASRDSRNSPLHF. The CDR3 DNA sequence: TGTGCCAGCCGGGACAGTAGAAATTCACCCCTCCACTTT.

V is TRBV12-3 or TRBV12-4 and J is TRBJ2-7; D might be TRBD1 or TRBD2, each matching 5 bases. This CDR3 spans 13 amino acids. V lost 4 bases, J lost 3 bases, and 10 bases lay in between. This CDR3 reads CASSWGKDYEQYF. The CDR3 coding sequence is TGTGCCAGCAGTTGGGGGAAGGACTACGAGCAGTACTTC.

This chain links TRBV5-4 with TRBJ1-2; D is unresolved. Looked up from germline, CDR1 is SGHNT and CDR2 is YYREEE (reference sequence). The V end was cut by 0 bases, the J end by 3 bases, with 9 bases between. The CDR3 extends over 14 amino acids. In nucleotides, the CDR3 is TGTGCCAGCAGCTTGGTATCCCAGCACTATGGCTACACCTTC. It encodes CASSLVSQHYGYTF.

This rearrangement joins TRBV6-5 to TRBJ2-7, with D unclear. Between the trimmed V and J ends, which lost 2 bases and 2 bases, there was a span of 13 bases. Germline V gives CDR1 MNHEY, CDR2 SVGAGI. The CDR3 loop spans 15 amino acids. CDR3 in amino acids: CASSYSPQRAYEQYF. CDR3 coding DNA: TGTGCCAGCAGTTACAGCCCGCAGAGAGCCTACGAGCAGTACTTC.

The rearrangement links TRBV15 to TRBJ1-2; 8 positions agree with TRBD1. The CDR3 has 16 residues. Germline trimming cut 2 bases from V and 8 bases from J; bases unmatched to any gene: 13. Germline V gives CDR1 LNHNV, CDR2 YYDKDF (reference sequence). CDR3 DNA: TGTGCCACCAGCAGATTTGGCGGGACAGGCCACGGGGGCTACACCTTC. Its protein is CATSRFGGTGHGGYTF. The whole variable domain, filled in from reference TRBV15 and TRBJ1-2, reads DAMVIQNPRYQVTQFGKPVTLSCSQTLNHNVMYWYQQKSSQAPKLLFHYYDKDFNNEADTPDNFQSRRPNTSFCFLDIRSPGLGDTAMYLCATSRFGGTGHGGYTFGSGTRLTVV.

The J gene is TRBJ2-3, the V gene TRBV11-3; 9 bases match TRBD1. Germline V CDR1 and CDR2: SGHNT, YENEEA. The CDR3 totals 15 residues. V lost 7 bases, J lost 4 bases, and 9 bases stayed unmatched. The CDR3 sequence is CASTQTGGASDTQYF. Here the CDR3 DNA reads TGTGCCAGCACCCAAACAGGGGGCGCATCAGATACGCAGTATTTT.

The chain joins TRBV5-1 to TRBJ2-5, with 7 nucleotides matching TRBD1. This CDR3 contains 15 residues. V was pared by 0 bases and J by 4 bases, with 6 bases of the junction left unmatched. CDR1 is SGHRS, CDR2 YFSETQ, per germline. The CDR3 bases are TGCGCCAGCAGCTTGGCCGGACAGGACGGAGAGACCCAGTACTTC. Translation gives CASSLAGQDGETQYF.

The rearrangement uses TRBV2 and TRBJ1-3; D not certain. The CDR3 covers 14 residues. Trimming pared 2 bases from V and 0 bases from J, leaving 5 bases between. In germline, CDR1 is SNHLY, CDR2 FYNNEI. The CDR3 here is CASSERNSGNTIYF. In nucleotides, the CDR3 is TGTGCCAGCAGTGAAAGGAACTCTGGAAACACCATATATTTT. The whole variable domain, filled in from reference TRBV2 and TRBJ1-3, reads EPEVTQTPSHQVTQMGQEVILRCVPISNHLYFYWYRQILGQKVEFLVSFYNNEISEKSEIFDDQFSVERPDGSNFTLKIRSTKLEDSAMYFCASSERNSGNTIYFGEGSWLTVV.

Here the CDR3 reads CASSLRDRGGYEQYF. CDR3 nucleotides: TGCGCCAGCAGCCTAAGGGACAGGGGAGGATACGAGCAGTACTTC. The chain uses TRBV4-1 and TRBJ2-7, with 10 positions matching TRBD1. CDR1 and CDR2 from the germline V gene are MGHRA and YSYEKL. This CDR3 has 15 amino acids. Germline trimming cut 4 bases from V and 4 bases from J; bases unmatched to any gene: 7.

The V and J genes are TRBV11-2 and TRBJ2-7, with TRBD2 identical over 14 bases. The CDR3 consists of 17 residues. Per the germline V gene, CDR1 is SGHAT and CDR2 is FQNNGV. The J segment lost 2 bases and the V segment lost 5 bases, leaving 8 bases of the junction unmatched. The CDR3: CASSRTSGGRRAYEQYF. The CDR3 nucleotides read TGTGCCAGCAGCAGGACTAGCGGGGGGCGGAGGGCCTACGAGCAGTACTTC.

This chain connects TRBV20-1 to TRBJ2-2, with 8 bases fitting TRBD2. Germline values: CDR1 DFQATT, CDR2 SNEGSKA (reference sequence). The trim removed 3 bases at V and 4 bases at J, leaving 4 bases unmatched. This CDR3 is built from 14 residues. CDR3 protein: CSASLAGTTGELFF. The CDR3 coding sequence is TGCAGTGCTAGTCTAGCGGGTACCACCGGGGAGCTGTTTTTT.